Below are 32 T cell receptor beta chains sequenced from a single sample in a study of T cells in Graves' hyperthyroidism and ophthalmopathy. Amplification of TCR beta CDR3 regions used RNA as the template. The TCR CDR3 first-round RT-PCR relied on the HTBI primer set. TCRdb passed the multiplex PCR reads through MiXCR, listing each CDR3 protein once. The repertoire has about 420,000 distinct CDR3 sequences, around a sixth of them found once; the top ten carry around 14%. The sample taken for sequencing was blood. The receptors stem from a woman under 30 with Graves' hyperthyroidism.

This clonotype was counted many times. The rearrangement uses TRBV6-2 or TRBV6-3 and TRBJ1-1, with a tentative D call TRBD1 (5 bases). The germline gives CDR1 MNHEY, CDR2 SVGEGT. The length of the CDR3 is 13 residues. Deletions cut 7 bases from V and 0 bases from J, with 9 bases between. The CDR3 reads CASTDTMNTEAFF. Here the CDR3 DNA reads TGTGCCAGCACGGACACCATGAACACTGAAGCTTTCTTT.

This clonotype was seen only a few times. The chain combines TRBV7-3 with TRBJ2-1; D remains unclear. There are 12 residues in the CDR3. Trimming stripped 5 bases from V and 5 bases from J, with 7 bases between. The germline CDR1 and CDR2 sequences are SGHTA and FQGTGA. The CDR3 here is CASSGWDNEQFF. The CDR3, as DNA: TGTGCCAGCAGCGGCTGGGACAATGAGCAGTTCTTC.

This clonotype was found a few times. The J gene is TRBJ2-3, the V gene TRBV9; D may match TRBD1 or TRBD2 (6 bases each). The germline V and J ends were trimmed by 2 bases and 4 bases, with 14 bases remaining between them. Germline V gene data show CDR1 as SGDLS and CDR2 as YYNGEE. CDR3 length: 15 residues. The CDR3 region has the DNA TGTGCCAGCAGCGTGGGGGGCGTATCCGCAGATACGCAGTATTTT. Translating gives CASSVGGVSADTQYF.

This chain connects TRBV12-3 or TRBV12-4 to TRBJ2-5, with TRBD1 identical over 8 bases. This CDR3 region has 14 residues. V lost 5 bases and J lost 5; bases outside the gene matches: 7. CDR3 amino acids: CASSRWTGRETQYF. For the CDR3, the DNA is TGTGCCAGCAGTCGGTGGACAGGGAGGGAGACCCAGTACTTC.

At least ten counts were recorded for this clonotype. V usage is TRBV27 and J usage is TRBJ1-1, with D tentatively TRBD1 (6 bases). Trimming left V 6 bases short and J 6 bases short, with 14 bases between. This CDR3 contains 13 residues. Germline lookup yields CDR1 MNHEY and CDR2 SMNVEV (reference sequence). The CDR3 region has the DNA TGTGCCAGCAGCCGCGACGGACAGCCTGAAGCTTTCTTT. This translates into CASSRDGQPEAFF.

The chain uses TRBV20-1 and TRBJ1-2; TRBD1 is a possible D gene (6 bases). The CDR3 runs 13 residues. Trimming cost V 3 bases and J 5 bases, with 13 bases left between them. Per germline, CDR1 DFQATT and CDR2 SNEGSKA (reference sequence). As DNA, the CDR3 is TGCAGTGCTAGGCCGGGGGCAGCTTATGGCTACACCTTC. This gives the protein CSARPGAAYGYTF.

This clonotype was seen many times. V usage is TRBV18 and J usage is TRBJ1-2; D is ambiguous. The V end lost 2 bases, the J end lost 1 base, and 11 bases lay between the germline ends. Germline CDR1 is KGHSH and CDR2 is LQKENI. The CDR3 has 15 residues. The CDR3 reads CASSPERNFNYGYTF. Here the CDR3 DNA reads TGTGCCAGCTCACCAGAGAGGAACTTTAACTATGGCTACACCTTC.

This clonotype came up many times. The chain recombines TRBV7-2 with TRBJ2-7; 11 nucleotides align to TRBD1. This CDR3 spans 16 amino acids. The V segment lost 1 base and the J segment 1 base; nucleotides outside the gene matches: 3. CDR1 and CDR2 (germline): SGHTA, FQGNSA. The DNA for the CDR3 is TGTGCCAGCAGCTTAGGGACAGGGGGCTTATCCTACGAGCAGTACTTC. This codes for CASSLGTGGLSYEQYF. Full variable domain (outside the CDR3, taken from reference TRBV7-2 and TRBJ2-7): GAGVSQSPSNKVTEKGKDVELRCDPISGHTALYWYRQSLGQGLEFLIYFQGNSAPDKSGLPSDRFSAERTGGSVSTLTIQRTQQEDSAVYLCASSLGTGGLSYEQYFGPGTRLTVT.

This clonotype was seen ten or more times. The rearrangement links TRBV11-2 to TRBJ2-4; 7 bases are shared with TRBD1. This CDR3 is built from 19 residues. Germline V gene lookup returns CDR1 SGHAT and CDR2 FQNNGV. After removal of 1 base from V and 0 bases from J, the junction contained 12 bases not matched to a gene. CDR3 coding DNA: TGTGCCAGCAGCTTAGCGACAGGGACGGTTCTGGGAGCCAAAAACATTCAGTACTTC. Translating gives CASSLATGTVLGAKNIQYF.

There are many counts of this clonotype. The gene calls are TRBV6-2 or TRBV6-3 and TRBJ2-7; tentatively, D is TRBD2 (5 bases). CDR3 length: 12 amino acids. Per the germline V gene, CDR1 is MNHEY and CDR2 is SVGEGT. The V gene lost 8 bases and the J gene lost 2 bases, with 10 bases spanning the gap. CDR3 sequence (DNA): TGTGCCAGCGGAGGTGGAACCTACGAGCAGTACTTC. This sequence encodes CASGGGTYEQYF.

The V call is TRBV20-1, the J call TRBJ1-2, with D perhaps matching TRBD1 (5 bases). Deletions cut 2 bases from V and 4 bases from J, with 8 bases between. This CDR3 is built from 12 residues. Looked up from germline, CDR1 is DFQATT and CDR2 is SNEGSKA (reference sequence). The CDR3 loop is CSARRGSYGYTF. CDR3 nucleotides: TGCAGTGCTAGAAGGGGTAGCTATGGCTACACCTTC.

The CDR3, as DNA: TGTGCCAGCTTGAAGCGGGGAAGCTCCTACGAGCAGTACTTC. This gives the protein CASLKRGSSYEQYF. J is TRBJ2-7 and V is TRBV6-2 or TRBV6-3; 7 nucleotides agree with TRBD2. Germline CDR1 MNHEY, CDR2 SVGEGT. J was trimmed by 0 bases and V by 8 bases; bases with no gene match: 7. The CDR3 totals 14 residues.

This clonotype was counted ten times or more. The V call is TRBV11-2, the J call TRBJ1-2; 12 bases are shared with TRBD1. With 1 base clipped from V and 7 bases from J, the junction kept 10 bases outside the gene matches. CDR1 and CDR2 (germline): SGHAT, FQNNGV. CDR3 length equals 17 residues. For the CDR3, the DNA is TGTGCCAGCAGCTTAGGTGTTGGGACAGGGGGCGCGAGTGGCTACACCTTC. The encoded protein is CASSLGVGTGGASGYTF.

This clonotype was found many times. V is TRBV11-2 and J is TRBJ1-4; D not certain. The CDR3 sequence is 15 residues long. Trimming cost V 5 bases and J 5 bases, with 15 bases left between them. Looked up from germline, CDR1 is SGHAT and CDR2 is FQNNGV. The CDR3 sequence is CASSPGEKVNEKLFF. CDR3 DNA sequence: TGTGCCAGCAGCCCTGGGGAGAAGGTGAATGAAAAACTGTTTTTT.

This rearrangement joins TRBV20-1 to TRBJ2-2; 7 positions agree with TRBD1. The germline V gene has CDR1 DFQATT and CDR2 SNEGSKA (reference sequence). The CDR3 is made up of 14 amino acids. With 3 bases clipped from V and 3 bases from J, the junction kept 4 bases outside the gene matches. The CDR3 here is CSASQQGYTGELFF. The CDR3 coding sequence is TGCAGTGCTAGTCAACAGGGGTACACCGGGGAGCTGTTTTTT.

In this sample, this clonotype turned up many times. The gene calls are TRBV5-1 and TRBJ1-2, with TRBD1 matching over 7 bases. Trimming at V came to 1 base and at J to 3 bases, leaving 3 bases not matched to a gene. The V gene's germline CDR1 is SGHRS and CDR2 YFSETQ. The length of the CDR3 is 14 residues. The CDR3 is CASSLTGADYGYTF. The CDR3 DNA is TGCGCCAGCAGCTTGACAGGGGCTGACTATGGCTACACCTTC.

This clonotype was detected ten times or more. V is TRBV27 and J is TRBJ2-3; D perhaps matches TRBD2 (8 bases). This CDR3 has 19 amino acids. Germline CDR1 is MNHEY and CDR2 is SMNVEV (reference sequence). The ends were cut back, 4 bases at V and 2 bases at J, with 25 bases in the middle. The CDR3 DNA reads TGTGCCAGCAGTTCCCCGACTGCGACAGGGCGGGGGGCCACAGATACGCAGTATTTT. It codes for CASSSPTATGRGATDTQYF.

This clonotype has at least ten counts. The chain has TRBV2 and TRBJ2-1; 7 positions match TRBD1. After removal of 3 bases from V and 5 bases from J, the junction contained 4 bases not matched to a gene. Per germline, CDR1 SNHLY and CDR2 FYNNEI. The CDR3 consists of 14 residues. The CDR3 region is CASSEGTVDNEQFF. CDR3 DNA sequence: TGTGCCAGCAGTGAGGGGACAGTGGACAATGAGCAGTTCTTC.

With regard to this clonotype: This may stem from a read error, because a much larger clone lies one nucleotide away. The J gene is TRBJ1-4, the V gene TRBV5-1, with 7 nucleotides matching TRBD1. CDR3 length: 15 amino acids. Germline lookup yields CDR1 SGHRS and CDR2 YFSETQ. V was pared by 5 bases and J by 5 bases, with 9 bases of the junction left unmatched. CDR3 DNA sequence: TGCGCCAGCAGTCAGGGGGAGAAACTAAATGAAAAACTGTTTTTT. Translation: CASSQGEKLNEKLFF.

This clonotype occurred many times. The chain combines TRBV28 with TRBJ1-1; TRBD1 aligns across 9 bases. Germline loops: CDR1 MDHEN, CDR2 SYDVKM. The CDR3 length is 15 residues. The V segment lost 2 bases and the J segment 6 bases; nucleotides outside the gene matches: 7. CDR3 coding DNA: TGTGCCAGCAGTTTAGTACAGGGGGCGATCGCTGAAGCTTTCTTT. Protein product: CASSLVQGAIAEAFF.

In its sample, this clonotype was seen many times. The chain recombines TRBV5-1 with TRBJ2-1, with D possibly being TRBD2 (6 bases). Looked up from germline, CDR1 is SGHRS and CDR2 is YFSETQ. V was cut by 0 bases and J by 7 bases, with 8 bases left in between. The CDR3 extends over 13 amino acids. For the CDR3, the DNA is TGCGCCAGCAGCTTGGTCCGGGGGAATGAGCAGTTCTTC. Residues: CASSLVRGNEQFF.

This clonotype was seen many times. The chain carries TRBV27 and TRBJ2-7, with 11 bases that match TRBD2. Germline V lookup: CDR1 MNHEY, CDR2 SMNVEV (reference sequence). There are 15 residues in the CDR3. After removal of 6 bases from V and 6 bases from J, the junction contained 10 bases not matched to a gene. CDR3 loop: CASRQLAGVVSEQYF. CDR3 sequence (DNA): TGTGCCAGCAGACAACTAGCGGGAGTCGTCTCCGAGCAGTACTTC.

This clonotype was seen a few times. The chain combines TRBV18 with TRBJ2-7; TRBD1 matches at 8 bases. V was clipped by 1 base and J by 6 bases; unmatched bases: 2. Germline V gene lookup returns CDR1 KGHSH and CDR2 LQKENI. This CDR3 is built from 13 residues. CDR3 protein: CASSPQQGAEQYF. The CDR3 region has the DNA TGTGCCAGCTCACCACAGCAGGGGGCCGAGCAGTACTTC.

This clonotype was picked up many times. V usage is TRBV14 and J usage is TRBJ1-1; D gene uncertain. V was clipped by 4 bases and J by 2 bases, with 14 bases between them. This CDR3 spans 15 amino acids. Germline V gene sequence: CDR1 SGHDN, CDR2 FVKESK. The CDR3 DNA reads TGTGCCAGCAGCCCACGGCGCAGCACCAACACTGAAGCTTTCTTT. Encoded protein: CASSPRRSTNTEAFF.

This clonotype has at least ten counts. The CDR3 nucleotides read TGTGCCAGCAGTTACCACGGACCGGGACAGGGCCCTTACAATGAGCAGTTCTTC. This sequence encodes CASSYHGPGQGPYNEQFF. The chain recombines TRBV6-2 or TRBV6-3 with TRBJ2-1; 9 positions agree with TRBD1. Per germline, CDR1 MNHEY and CDR2 SVGEGT. V shed 2 bases, J shed 4 bases, and the junction held 12 bases outside the gene matches. This CDR3 has 18 residues.

This clonotype was observed a handful of times. The chain is built from TRBV29-1 and TRBJ2-3, with D possibly TRBD2 on 5 matching bases. The CDR3 has 12 residues. CDR1 SQVTM and CDR2 ANQGSEA come from the germline V gene. The ends were cut back, 5 bases at V and 3 bases at J, with 9 bases in the middle. The chain's CDR3 is CSVRGQTDTQYF. CDR3 DNA: TGCAGCGTTCGGGGTCAGACAGATACGCAGTATTTT.

This clonotype was recorded at least ten times. This chain uses TRBV6-2 or TRBV6-3 with TRBJ1-1; D uncertain. CDR3 size: 13 residues. Germline CDR1 reads MNHEY; CDR2 reads SVGEGT. The V gene lost 10 bases and the J gene lost 1 base, with 13 bases spanning the gap. The CDR3 reads CATSPRQNTEAFF. In nucleotides, the CDR3 is TGTGCCACGTCCCCAAGACAGAACACTGAAGCTTTCTTT.

In its sample, this clonotype was seen many times. The CDR3 here is CASSEEVVKPQHF. The CDR3 bases are TGTGCCAGCAGTGAAGAGGTAGTGAAGCCCCAGCATTTT. The chain employs TRBV2 and TRBJ1-5, with unresolved D. The CDR3 extends over 13 amino acids. Trimming took off 1 base at V and 8 bases at J, with 9 bases between the two ends. CDR1 is SNHLY and CDR2 is FYNNEI in the germline V gene.

This clonotype has more than one count but fewer than ten. The chain employs TRBV20-1 and TRBJ2-1, with 12 bases aligning to TRBD2. This CDR3 region has 16 residues. Germline CDR1 DFQATT, CDR2 SNEGSKA (reference sequence). J was trimmed by 0 bases and V by 4 bases; bases with no gene match: 4. Here the CDR3 DNA reads TGCAGTGCTAAAAGACTAGCGGGGGACTCCTACAATGAGCAGTTCTTC. Translating gives CSAKRLAGDSYNEQFF.

This clonotype was seen at least ten times. The rearrangement uses TRBV20-1 and TRBJ1-3; no clear D gene. CDR1 is DFQATT, CDR2 SNEGSKA, per germline (reference sequence). This CDR3 has 13 amino acids. V lost 3 bases and J lost 4, with 10 bases in between. The CDR3 protein is CSAREQPGNTIYF. CDR3 DNA sequence: TGCAGTGCTAGGGAACAACCCGGAAACACCATATATTTT.

This clonotype was detected ten times or more. The chain combines TRBV29-1 with TRBJ2-7, with D tentatively TRBD1 (6 bases). The CDR3 consists of 15 residues. Trimming cost V 7 bases and J 0 bases, with 19 bases left between them. Germline V gene sequence: CDR1 SQVTM, CDR2 ANQGSEA. The CDR3 DNA follows: TGCAGCGCTTCTTCCCCCGGGACACGCTCCTACGAGCAGTACTTC. Protein sequence: CSASSPGTRSYEQYF.

There are many counts of this clonotype. The genes are TRBV20-1 and TRBJ1-2; 12 nucleotides agree with TRBD1. J was trimmed by 4 bases and V by 1 base; bases with no gene match: 4. This CDR3 has 15 amino acids. Germline-derived CDR1 and CDR2 are DFQATT and SNEGSKA (reference sequence). The CDR3 reads CSARGPGQGAYGYTF. The CDR3 coding sequence is TGCAGTGCTAGAGGGCCGGGACAGGGGGCCTATGGCTACACCTTC.